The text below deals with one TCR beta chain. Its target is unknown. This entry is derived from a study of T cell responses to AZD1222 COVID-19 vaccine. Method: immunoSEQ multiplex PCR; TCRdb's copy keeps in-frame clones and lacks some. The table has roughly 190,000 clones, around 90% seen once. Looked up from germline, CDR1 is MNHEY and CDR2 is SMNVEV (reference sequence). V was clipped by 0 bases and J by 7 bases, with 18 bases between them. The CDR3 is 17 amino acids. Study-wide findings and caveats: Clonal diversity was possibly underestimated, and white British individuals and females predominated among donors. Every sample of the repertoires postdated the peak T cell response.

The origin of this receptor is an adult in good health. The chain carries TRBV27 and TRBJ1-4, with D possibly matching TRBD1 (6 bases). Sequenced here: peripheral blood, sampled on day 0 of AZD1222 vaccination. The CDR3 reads CASSLSGGAGVLEKLFF. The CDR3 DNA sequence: TGTGCCAGCAGTTTATCGGGGGGGGCAGGGGTGCTTGAAAAACTGTTTTTT.